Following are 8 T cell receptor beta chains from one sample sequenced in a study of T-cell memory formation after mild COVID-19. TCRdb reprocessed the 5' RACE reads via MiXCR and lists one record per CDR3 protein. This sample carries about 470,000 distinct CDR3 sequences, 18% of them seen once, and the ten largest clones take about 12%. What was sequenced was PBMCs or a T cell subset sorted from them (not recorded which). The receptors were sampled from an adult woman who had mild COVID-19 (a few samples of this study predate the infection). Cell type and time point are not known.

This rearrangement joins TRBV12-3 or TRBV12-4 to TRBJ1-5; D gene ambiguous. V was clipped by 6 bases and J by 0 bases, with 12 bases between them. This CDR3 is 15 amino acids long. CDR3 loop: CASRSAFNSNQPQHF. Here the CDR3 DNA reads TGTGCCAGCAGGTCGGCATTTAATAGCAATCAGCCCCAGCATTTT.

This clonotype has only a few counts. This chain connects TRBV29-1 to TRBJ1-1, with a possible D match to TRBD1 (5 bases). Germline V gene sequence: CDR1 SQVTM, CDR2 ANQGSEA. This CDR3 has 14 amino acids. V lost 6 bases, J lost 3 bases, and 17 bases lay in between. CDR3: CSVLQETTHTEAFF. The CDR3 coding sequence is TGCAGCGTCCTACAGGAGACAACTCACACTGAAGCTTTCTTT.

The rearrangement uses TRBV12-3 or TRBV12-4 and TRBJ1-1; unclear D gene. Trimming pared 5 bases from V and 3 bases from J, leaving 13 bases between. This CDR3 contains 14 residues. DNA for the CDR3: TGTGCCAGCAGTGCCATTAATCGGGACACTGAAGCTTTCTTT. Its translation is CASSAINRDTEAFF.

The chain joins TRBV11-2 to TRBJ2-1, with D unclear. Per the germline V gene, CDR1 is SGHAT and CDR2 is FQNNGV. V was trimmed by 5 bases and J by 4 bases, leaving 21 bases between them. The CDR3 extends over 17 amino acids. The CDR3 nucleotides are TGTGCCAGCAGCCCCCTTTCGGCTTCGATGAGATACAATGAGCAGTTCTTC. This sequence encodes CASSPLSASMRYNEQFF.

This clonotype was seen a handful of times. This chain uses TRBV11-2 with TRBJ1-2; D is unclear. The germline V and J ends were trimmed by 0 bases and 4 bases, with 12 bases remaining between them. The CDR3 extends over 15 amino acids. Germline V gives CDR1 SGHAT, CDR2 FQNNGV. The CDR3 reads CASSLDPAGGYGYTF. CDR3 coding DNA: TGTGCCAGCAGCTTAGATCCCGCGGGAGGCTATGGCTACACCTTC.

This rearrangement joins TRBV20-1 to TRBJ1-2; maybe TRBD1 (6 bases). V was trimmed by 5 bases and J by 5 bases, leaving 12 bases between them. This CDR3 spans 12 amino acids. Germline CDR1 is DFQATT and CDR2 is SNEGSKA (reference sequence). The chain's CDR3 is CSAPDSLYGYTF. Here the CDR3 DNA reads TGCAGTGCTCCGGACAGCCTATATGGCTACACCTTC.

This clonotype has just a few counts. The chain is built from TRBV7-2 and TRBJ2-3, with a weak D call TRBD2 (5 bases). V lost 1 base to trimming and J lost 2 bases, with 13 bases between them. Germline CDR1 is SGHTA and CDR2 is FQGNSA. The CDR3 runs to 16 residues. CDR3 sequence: CASSLGWLALTDTQYF. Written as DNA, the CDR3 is TGTGCCAGCAGCTTAGGATGGCTAGCCCTCACAGATACGCAGTATTTT.

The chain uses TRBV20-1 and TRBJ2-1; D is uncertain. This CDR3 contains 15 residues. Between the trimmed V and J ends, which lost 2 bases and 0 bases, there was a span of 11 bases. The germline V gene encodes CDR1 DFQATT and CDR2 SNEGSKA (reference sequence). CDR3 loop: CSARPGESSYNEQFF. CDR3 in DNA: TGCAGTGCTAGACCCGGCGAGAGCTCCTACAATGAGCAGTTCTTC.